What follows are 28 T cell receptor beta chains derived from one specimen sequenced in a study of T cell repertoires in cytomegalovirus infection (dated by TCRdb to between 2018 and 2021). Interpreted using the paper, the treatment or condition label stands for: in vitro stimulation with specific CMV peptide epitopes to enrich CMV-specific T cells. These receptors' targets are unknown. Sequencing was carried out with an Illumina HiSeq 1500. The public reads were quality trimmed at Q25 with fastp and then assembled into clones with MiXCR by TCRdb, keeping productive beta chains. Rows merge per CDR3 protein into single entries with the most common DNA and genes. Counted in this sample were approximately 500,000 distinct CDR3 sequences; around 35% of them appeared once. Clones ranked in the top ten supply about a sixth of the sample. Here the sequenced sample was cultured PBMCs, taken from culture after CMV antigen stimulation. The source of these receptors is a human donor in good health (CMV status not recorded). Some clones in this sample may be carry-over from other donors' samples.

The V and J genes are TRBV28 and TRBJ2-3; tentatively, D is TRBD1 (6 bases). In germline, CDR1 is MDHEN, CDR2 SYDVKM. V gave up 4 bases and J gave up 3 bases, with 14 bases separating them. The CDR3 covers 15 residues. This chain's CDR3 is CASSSWGQGTDTQYF. Here the CDR3 DNA reads TGTGCCAGCAGTTCATGGGGGCAGGGAACAGATACGCAGTATTTT.

CDR3 in amino acids: CASSFRRGDTQYF. CDR3 nucleotides: TGTGCCAGCAGTTTCAGGAGAGGAGATACGCAGTATTTT. This chain uses TRBV12-3 or TRBV12-4 with TRBJ2-3; D is unclear. The CDR3 is 13 amino acids. With 3 bases removed from V and 5 bases from J, the gap between germline ends came to 9 bases.

The CDR3 spells CASSPFQGDSNQPQHF. The CDR3, as DNA: TGTGCCAGCAGCCCATTCCAGGGGGATAGCAATCAGCCCCAGCATTTT. The chain employs TRBV7-8 and TRBJ1-5, with 7 nucleotides matching TRBD1. Losses at the gene ends were 5 bases for V and 0 bases for J; bases not matched to a gene: 7. The CDR3 contains 16 residues. The germline gives CDR1 SGHVS, CDR2 FQNEAQ. The entire variable domain, with the rest obtained from reference TRBV7-8 and TRBJ1-5, is as follows: GAGVSQSPRYKVAKRGQDVALRCDPISGHVSLFWYQQALGQGPEFLTYFQNEAQLDKSGLPSDRFFAERPEGSVSTLKIQRTQQEDSAVYLCASSPFQGDSNQPQHFGDGTRLSIL.

In its sample, this clonotype was seen a few times. V and J are TRBV19 and TRBJ2-2; D is uncertain. CDR3 length: 13 amino acids. Germline V gene sequence: CDR1 LNHDA, CDR2 SQIVND (reference sequence). V dropped 6 bases and J dropped 8 bases, with 13 bases sitting between them. Here the CDR3 reads CASRPPAAGELFF. CDR3 nucleotides: TGTGCCAGTAGACCCCCTGCAGCGGGGGAGCTGTTTTTT.

This clonotype was counted between two and nine times. The chain has TRBV5-1 and TRBJ2-5; D is tentatively TRBD1 or TRBD2 (5 bases each). This CDR3 comprises 16 residues. Germline V gene data show CDR1 as SGHRS and CDR2 as YFSETQ. Trimming took 7 bases from V and 4 from J, leaving 23 bases between them. The CDR3 sequence is CASRPGTSGETETQYF. CDR3 DNA sequence: TGCGCCAGCCGACCAGGGACCTCAGGAGAGACAGAGACCCAGTACTTC.

The chain employs TRBV27 and TRBJ2-2, with unresolved D. The CDR3 runs 15 residues. Trimming took 5 bases from V and 1 from J, leaving 11 bases between them. Germline V gene lookup returns CDR1 MNHEY and CDR2 SMNVEV (reference sequence). CDR3 nucleotide sequence: TGTGCCAGCAGTCCAGGAGCCCTGAACACCGGGGAGCTGTTTTTT. Its protein product is CASSPGALNTGELFF.

This clonotype has a handful of counts. The rearrangement links TRBV10-3 to TRBJ2-1; 8 nucleotides align to TRBD2. The CDR3 length is 15 residues. The germline CDR1 and CDR2 sequences are ENHRY and SYGVKD. V was clipped by 0 bases and J by 9 bases; unmatched bases: 7. Here the CDR3 reads CAISESAGASAEQFF. The CDR3 coding sequence is TGTGCCATCAGTGAGTCAGCGGGAGCGTCGGCTGAGCAGTTCTTC.

This clonotype has at least ten counts. The chain recombines TRBV7-2 with TRBJ2-3; TRBD2 matches 7 bases. The germline gives CDR1 SGHTA, CDR2 FQGNSA. V was clipped by 5 bases and J by 0 bases; unmatched bases: 8. This CDR3 spans 16 amino acids. CDR3 amino acids: CASSPGLGPSTDTQYF. DNA for the CDR3: TGTGCCAGCAGCCCCGGACTAGGTCCTAGCACAGATACGCAGTATTTT.

The J gene is TRBJ1-1, the V gene TRBV10-3, with 7 bases matching TRBD1. The length of the CDR3 is 16 residues. Germline CDR1 ENHRY, CDR2 SYGVKD. J gave up 1 base and V 4 bases, and 9 bases lay outside the gene matches. The CDR3: CAISAARTGTNTEAFF. The CDR3 DNA reads as TGTGCCATCAGTGCGGCTCGGACAGGAACGAACACTGAAGCTTTCTTT.

The gene calls are TRBV5-1 and TRBJ2-3, with D possibly matching TRBD2 (5 bases). Germline CDR1 reads SGHRS; CDR2 reads YFSETQ. V shed 4 bases and J shed 7 bases, with 19 bases lying between them. This CDR3 comprises 15 residues. CDR3: CASSLGGGSRNTQYF. The CDR3, as DNA: TGCGCCAGCAGCCTGGGTGGAGGTAGCCGGAATACGCAGTATTTT.

This sequence joins TRBV18 and TRBJ1-5, with 10 bases that match TRBD1. Trimming cost V 1 base and J 0 bases; bases outside gene matches: 3. Germline V gene sequence: CDR1 KGHSH, CDR2 LQKENI. This CDR3 spans 17 amino acids. The CDR3 spells CASSPRGTGDSNQPQHF. As DNA, the CDR3 is TGTGCCAGCTCACCACGGGGGACAGGGGATAGCAATCAGCCCCAGCATTTT.

The chain links TRBV12-3 or TRBV12-4 to TRBJ2-7, with D tentatively TRBD1 (5 bases). V was pared by 3 bases and J by 3 bases, with 15 bases between. CDR3 length equals 15 residues. The chain's CDR3 is CASSFGHTLGYEQYF. The CDR3 nucleotides read TGTGCCAGCAGTTTCGGACACACGCTGGGCTACGAGCAGTACTTC.

This chain uses TRBV6-1 with TRBJ2-1, with D possibly TRBD2 on 6 matching bases. Germline CDR1 reads MNHNS; CDR2 reads SASEGT. The CDR3 covers 11 residues. The germline V and J ends were trimmed by 7 bases and 13 bases, with 14 bases remaining between them. The chain's CDR3 is CASTGRGAQFF. In DNA, the CDR3 is TGTGCCAGCACGGGTCGCGGGGCCCAGTTCTTC.

The table lists this clonotype with many counts. The chain recombines TRBV6-4 with TRBJ2-7, with 8 bases identical to TRBD2. The CDR3 extends over 18 amino acids. Unmatched junction bases numbered 15, after V lost 0 bases and J lost 5 bases. From germline, CDR1 is MRHNA and CDR2 SNTAGT. For the CDR3, the DNA is TGTGCCAGCAGTGACTCGAGTCCGGGGGGGCTTTTCCAGGACGAGCAGTACGTC. This sequence encodes CASSDSSPGGLFQDEQYV.

This clonotype turned up a few times. The V gene is TRBV19, the J gene TRBJ2-3; 9 nucleotides align to TRBD2. V dropped 6 bases and J dropped 4; count of bases not matched to a gene: 11. CDR1 LNHDA and CDR2 SQIVND come from the germline V gene (reference sequence). This CDR3 has 16 amino acids. The CDR3 DNA sequence: TGTGCCAGTAGCCGGTCCCACGCGGGAGGGGCAGATACGCAGTATTTT. Residues: CASSRSHAGGADTQYF.

The rearrangement joins TRBV7-2 to TRBJ1-2; 10 bases align to TRBD1. V lost 5 bases and J lost 4; bases outside the gene matches: 10. Germline-derived CDR1 and CDR2 are SGHTA and FQGNSA. The CDR3 extends over 16 amino acids. The CDR3 spells CASSTDRGHYSYGYTF. The CDR3 DNA is TGTGCCAGCAGCACAGACAGGGGGCATTATAGCTATGGCTACACCTTC.

The genes are TRBV11-2 and TRBJ2-3; D gene unclear. The CDR3 has 14 residues. Germline CDR1 reads SGHAT; CDR2 reads FQNNGV. Trimming removed 4 bases at V and 8 bases at J, with 16 bases between. The CDR3 nucleotides read TGTGCCAGCAGCTCCCGACCAGGCCCAGGTACGCAGTATTTT. Protein sequence: CASSSRPGPGTQYF. The full variable domain, rest sourced from reference TRBV11-2 and TRBJ2-3, is EAGVAQSPRYKIIEKRQSVAFWCNPISGHATLYWYQQILGQGPKLLIQFQNNGVVDDSQLPKDRFSAERLKGVDSTLKIQPAKLEDSAVYLCASSSRPGPGTQYFGPGTRLTVL.

The chain couples TRBV20-1 to TRBJ2-1; D might be TRBD2 (5 bases). In germline, CDR1 is DFQATT, CDR2 SNEGSKA (reference sequence). The CDR3 loop spans 14 amino acids. V lost 2 bases to trimming and J lost 9 bases, with 17 bases between them. DNA of the CDR3: TGCAGTGCTAGATGGGTAGGTCGGGGTAGTGAGCAGTTCTTC. Its translation is CSARWVGRGSEQFF.

This clonotype has ten or more counts. The chain combines TRBV7-2 with TRBJ1-5, with D uncertain. The CDR3 covers 17 residues. Germline V CDR1 and CDR2: SGHTA, FQGNSA. The germline V and J ends were trimmed by 0 bases and 4 bases, with 16 bases remaining between them. The CDR3 loop reads CASSLAPSGISNQPQHF. CDR3 sequence (DNA): TGTGCCAGCAGCTTAGCTCCCTCGGGAATCAGTAATCAGCCCCAGCATTTT. The variable domain in full, completed from reference TRBV7-2 and TRBJ1-5, reads GAGVSQSPSNKVTEKGKDVELRCDPISGHTALYWYRQSLGQGLEFLIYFQGNSAPDKSGLPSDRFSAERTGGSVSTLTIQRTQQEDSAVYLCASSLAPSGISNQPQHFGDGTRLSIL.

The chain carries TRBV6-6 and TRBJ2-5; TRBD2 aligns across 10 bases. The CDR3 runs to 15 residues. The V segment lost 9 bases and the J segment 4 bases; nucleotides outside the gene matches: 11. The germline V gene encodes CDR1 MNHNY and CDR2 SVGAGI (reference sequence). This chain's CDR3 is CARWTSGGMGETQYF. CDR3 nucleotide sequence: TGTGCCAGGTGGACTAGCGGAGGGATGGGAGAGACCCAGTACTTC.

This clonotype was detected a few times. V gene TRBV10-3 combines with J gene TRBJ1-6; D gene uncertain. V dropped 4 bases and J dropped 2 bases, with 12 bases sitting between them. There are 16 residues in the CDR3. From germline, CDR1 is ENHRY and CDR2 SYGVKD. CDR3 region: CAISVGGPTYNSPLHF. CDR3 bases: TGTGCCATCAGTGTGGGAGGACCTACCTATAATTCACCCCTCCACTTT.

The chain is built from TRBV27 and TRBJ1-5, with TRBD1 identical over 7 bases. The CDR3 loop spans 15 amino acids. The junction had 5 bases not matched to a gene; V was cut back by 6 bases and J by 0 bases. Germline CDR1 is MNHEY and CDR2 is SMNVEV (reference sequence). The CDR3 protein is CASRPGTVSNQPQHF. The DNA for the CDR3 is TGTGCCAGCAGACCCGGGACAGTTAGCAATCAGCCCCAGCATTTT.

The genes are TRBV18 and TRBJ2-3; tentatively, D is TRBD2 (5 bases). This CDR3 is built from 15 residues. Trimming shortened V by 1 base and J by 2 bases, and 10 bases separated the two germline ends. Germline V gives CDR1 KGHSH, CDR2 LQKENI. The CDR3 loop is CASSPQDWFTDTQYF. In nucleotides, the CDR3 is TGTGCCAGCTCACCACAGGACTGGTTCACAGATACGCAGTATTTT.

This clonotype was picked up many times. The chain recombines TRBV7-9 with TRBJ1-2; D is ambiguous. From germline, CDR1 is SEHNR and CDR2 FQNEAQ (reference sequence). The CDR3 sequence is 12 residues long. V gave up 2 bases and J gave up 8 bases, with 9 bases separating them. The CDR3 loop is CASSLTVQGYTF. CDR3 bases: TGTGCCAGCAGCTTAACGGTGCAGGGCTACACCTTC.

This clonotype was recorded a few times. The V and J genes are TRBV28 and TRBJ2-7; D is perhaps TRBD2 (7 bases). Germline-derived CDR1 and CDR2 are MDHEN and SYDVKM. The CDR3 has 18 amino acids. The ends were cut back, 8 bases at V and 2 bases at J, with 28 bases in the middle. The CDR3 loop is CASGTDRFGLADTYEQYF. The CDR3 nucleotides are TGTGCCAGCGGTACCGACAGGTTCGGCCTAGCGGACACCTACGAGCAGTACTTC.

The chain combines TRBV7-9 with TRBJ2-1, with TRBD2 matching over 8 bases. In germline, CDR1 is SEHNR, CDR2 FQNEAQ (reference sequence). This CDR3 is 16 amino acids long. The ends lost 2 bases at V and 1 base at J; junction bases unmatched: 4. Here the CDR3 reads CASSLIGGGSYNEQFF. CDR3 sequence (DNA): TGTGCCAGCAGCTTAATTGGCGGGGGGTCCTACAATGAGCAGTTCTTC.

V gene TRBV20-1 combines with J gene TRBJ2-5; D is perhaps TRBD1 (5 bases). This CDR3 spans 14 amino acids. Germline CDR1 and CDR2: DFQATT and SNEGSKA (reference sequence). Trimming pared 6 bases from V and 5 bases from J, leaving 19 bases between. In nucleotides, the CDR3 is TGCAGTGCCTCCCTGGGGCTTGCCCAGGAGACCCAGTACTTC. Its translation: CSASLGLAQETQYF.

The chain joins TRBV29-1 to TRBJ2-7, with a weak D call TRBD1 (5 bases). Germline CDR1 SQVTM, CDR2 ANQGSEA. Trimming cost V 2 bases and J 3 bases, with 8 bases left between them. This CDR3 is 12 amino acids long. In DNA, the CDR3 is TGCAGCGTTGAAAGGCAGGGCTACGAGCAGTACGTC. Translation gives CSVERQGYEQYV.